This paragraph covers one T cell receptor (beta chain) sequence. It has no known antigen specificity. No much larger clonotype is one base removed from it; base qualities were not supplied. This record comes from a study of CD8 T cells in Susac syndrome (dated by TCRdb to about 2019). Describing the broader study: Of the Susac syndrome patients who were sequenced, eight or nine were in clinical remission while six had clinically active disease. At blood withdrawal, Susac syndrome patients were either therapy-naive, taking corticosteroids (in some cases with IVIg as well), or taking IVIg alone. The study used repertoire sequencing to test whether antigen drove CD8+ T cell activation and differentiation in Susac syndrome. Clonality of the CD8+ T cell repertoire was compared between over 10 healthy donors, about 14 Susac syndrome patients and approximately 16 multiple sclerosis patients.

From the cysteine up to the phenylalanine, the CDR3 has a length of 15 residues. Only CDR3 DNA is held: 45 bases, read in frame from base 1. Unmatched junction bases come to 13, with V trimmed by 6 bases and J by 6 bases. Peripheral blood CD8+ and CD4+ T cells from healthy donors, Susac syndrome patients and multiple sclerosis patients were profiled by high-throughput TCR beta sequencing. Susac syndrome patients met recently defined diagnostic criteria for definite or probable disease. Bulk CD8+ and CD4+ T cells were purified magnetically by negative isolation, whereas CD8+ TEMRA cells were enriched by FACS. Blood was drawn into EDTA tubes, processed within 24 hours, and PBMCs were isolated by density gradient centrifugation. PBMCs intended for TCR sequencing were cryopreserved in liquid nitrogen and thawed later in a water bath at 37 degrees C. The sorted or isolated CD4+, CD8+ and CD8+ TEMRA cells had a purity of 90% or higher.

Broader findings and caveats from the paper: Looking at Susac-specific public clones, the researchers identified 15 to 20 in the total CD8+ repertoire and a few in the CD8+ TEMRA repertoire. The TCR sequencing and HLA analysis was acknowledged to have included a relatively small number of individuals. Susac syndrome CD8+ repertoires showed clonal expansion, highest in CD8+ TEMRA cells and greater in clinically active than remitting patients.

RNA was extracted using the RNeasy kit, and 0.5 to 1 microgram was reverse transcribed with random hexamers. The immunoSEQ multiplex PCR assay, which covers 54 Vbeta and 13 Jbeta segments, was used to amplify TCR beta CDR3 regions. PCR amplification bias was corrected by using a synthetic template baseline for primer optimization and computational correction. The original methods were these. Reads were annotated to V, D and J genes per IMGT and analyzed with immunoSEQ Analyzer, keeping only productive sequences. Clonality was computed as one minus Shannon entropy normalized by log2 of the number of productive unique sequences. Public and private clones were assessed among the 100 most prevalent clones of each patient and control. Clones were defined as Susac-specific if absent from the healthy and MS cohorts, from 900 to 1,200 published viral clones and from other ImmuneACCESS disease sequences. The raw public data were reprocessed by TCRdb itself: fastp quality trimming at Q25, MiXCR clonotype calling, in-frame beta chains only. Every distinct CDR3 protein forms one entry, paired with its most common genes and DNA. None of the V and J calls come from the authors' own analysis; TCRdb made them. For this sample the table gives around 80,000 distinct CDR3 sequences, of which around 94% were detected only once. The leading ten clones occupy about 0.52% of the sample.

The sequence is built from TRBV12-3 or TRBV12-4 and TRBJ1-1; TRBD1 matches 7 bases in the middle. Specimen: CD8+ T cells from PBMCs. This sequence originates from a human donor with Susac syndrome. The DNA sequence reads TGTGCCAGCAGAGCGAGCGCAGGGGGTTATCCTGAAGCTTTCTTT. It translates as CASRASAGGYPEAFF.